This T cell receptor beta chain derives from a study of blood T cell repertoires in COVID-19. Profiling relied on immunoSEQ multiplex PCR, and the TCRdb table lists in-frame clones only, not all of them. The data contain roughly 360,000 clones, roughly four fifths of them singletons. This CDR3 region has 12 residues. The V gene's germline CDR1 is MNHEY and CDR2 SMNVEV (reference sequence). Deletions cut 3 bases from V and 7 bases from J, with 7 bases between. Those enrolled, adults aged roughly 18 to 90 years, came from 24 US areas. The source is a woman between 45 and 60 years old who had recovered from COVID-19. This chain uses TRBV27 with TRBJ2-1; D is possibly TRBD2 (6 bases). Source material: PBMCs or T cells enriched from blood (not recorded which). The CDR3 reads CASSFGGNEQFF. Here the CDR3 DNA reads TGTGCCAGCAGTTTTGGGGGGAATGAGCAGTTCTTC.